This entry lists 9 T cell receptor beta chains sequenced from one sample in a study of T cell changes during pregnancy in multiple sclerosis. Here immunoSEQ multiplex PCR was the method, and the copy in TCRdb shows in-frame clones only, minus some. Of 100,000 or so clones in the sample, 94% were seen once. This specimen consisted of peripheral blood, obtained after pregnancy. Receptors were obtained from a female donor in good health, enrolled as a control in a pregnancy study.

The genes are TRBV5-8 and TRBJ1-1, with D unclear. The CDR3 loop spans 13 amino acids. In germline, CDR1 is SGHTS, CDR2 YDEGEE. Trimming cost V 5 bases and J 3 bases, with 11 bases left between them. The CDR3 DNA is TGTGCCAGCAGAGACATATGGGACACTGAAGCTTTCTTT. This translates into CASRDIWDTEAFF. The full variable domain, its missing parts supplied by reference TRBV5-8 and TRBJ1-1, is EAGVTQSPTHLIKTRGQQATLRCSPISGHTSVYWYQQALGLGLQFLLWYDEGEERNRGNFPPRFSGRQFPNYSSELNVNALELEDSALYLCASRDIWDTEAFFGQGTRLTVV.

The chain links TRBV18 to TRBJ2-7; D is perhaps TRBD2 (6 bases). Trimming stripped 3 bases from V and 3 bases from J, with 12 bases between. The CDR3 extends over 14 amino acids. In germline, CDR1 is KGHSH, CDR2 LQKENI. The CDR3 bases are TGTGCCAGCTCACCTCCCGGGAGCAACTACGAGCAGTACTTC. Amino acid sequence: CASSPPGSNYEQYF.

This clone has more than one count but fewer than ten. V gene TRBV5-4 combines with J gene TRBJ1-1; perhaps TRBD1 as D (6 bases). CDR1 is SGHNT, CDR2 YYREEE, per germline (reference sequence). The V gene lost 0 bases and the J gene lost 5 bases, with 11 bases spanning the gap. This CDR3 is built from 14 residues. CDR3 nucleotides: TGTGCCAGCAGCTTGGACAGGGCGAGGACTGAAGCTTTCTTT. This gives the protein CASSLDRARTEAFF.

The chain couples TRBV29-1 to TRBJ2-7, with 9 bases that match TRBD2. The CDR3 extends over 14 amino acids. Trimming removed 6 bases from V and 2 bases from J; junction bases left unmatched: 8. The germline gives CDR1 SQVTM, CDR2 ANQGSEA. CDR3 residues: CSVLGLASTYEQYF. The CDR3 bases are TGCAGCGTCCTCGGACTAGCGTCGACCTACGAGCAGTACTTC.

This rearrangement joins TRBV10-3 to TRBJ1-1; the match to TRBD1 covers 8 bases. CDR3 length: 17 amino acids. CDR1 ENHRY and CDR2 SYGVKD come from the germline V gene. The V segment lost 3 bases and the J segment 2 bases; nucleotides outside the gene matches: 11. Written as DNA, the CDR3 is TGTGCCATCAGTGACCCCACTCTAGACAGGGGAAACACTGAAGCTTTCTTT. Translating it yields CAISDPTLDRGNTEAFF.

The CDR3 DNA reads as TGTGCCAGCCTTACCGTTAGCGGGAAAGGGCCCGGGGAGCTGTTTTTT. This translates into CASLTVSGKGPGELFF. The chain carries TRBV5-4 and TRBJ2-2; 8 bases are shared with TRBD2. Germline V gene lookup returns CDR1 SGHNT and CDR2 YYREEE (reference sequence). The CDR3 consists of 16 residues. V gave up 7 bases and J gave up 6 bases; unmatched junction bases: 14.

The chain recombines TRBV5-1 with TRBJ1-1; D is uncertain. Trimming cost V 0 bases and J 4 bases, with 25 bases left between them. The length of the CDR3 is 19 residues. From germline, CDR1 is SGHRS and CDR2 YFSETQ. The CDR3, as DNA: TGCGCCAGCAGCTTGGATACAAATGTAGTCCGGCTGGGGAGCACTGAAGCTTTCTTT. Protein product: CASSLDTNVVRLGSTEAFF.

The DNA for the CDR3 is TGTGCCAGTAGTATAGACGGGGACAGGGGTAACGAGCAGTACTTC. It encodes CASSIDGDRGNEQYF. The V call is TRBV19, the J call TRBJ2-7, with 10 bases aligning to TRBD1. V lost 0 bases, J lost 5 bases, and 4 bases stayed unmatched. The germline V gene has CDR1 LNHDA and CDR2 SQIVND (reference sequence). This CDR3 comprises 15 residues.

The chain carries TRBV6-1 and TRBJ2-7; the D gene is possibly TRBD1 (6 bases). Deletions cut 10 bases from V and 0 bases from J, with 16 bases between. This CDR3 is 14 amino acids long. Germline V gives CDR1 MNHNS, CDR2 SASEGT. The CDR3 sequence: CATERRGVSYEQYF. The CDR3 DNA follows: TGTGCCACCGAACGCAGGGGCGTCTCCTACGAGCAGTACTTC.